These 9 T cell receptor beta chains came from one sample sequenced in a study of response to subunit inactivated influenza vaccine. TCRdb re-analysed the RT-PCR reads in MiXCR, keeping a single row per CDR3 protein. The sample gives hundreds of thousands of distinct CDR3 sequences, about 11% of which show up once; approximately 11% is in the top ten. The sample was also linked to a second study, of T cells expressing NK-cell markers. In that study: UMIs were included in TCR beta cDNA generated by 5'RACE template switching.

The source material was PBMCs from blood, sampled on the day of vaccination. Receptor source: a man in his forties or fifties who received an inactivated influenza vaccine.

This clonotype was detected many times. The chain carries TRBV6-2 or TRBV6-3 and TRBJ1-1, with unresolved D. Germline values: CDR1 MNHEY, CDR2 SVGEGT. V lost 2 bases to trimming and J lost 1 base, with 8 bases between them. The CDR3 runs to 14 residues. CDR3 amino acids: CASSYRGSNTEAFF. CDR3 bases: TGTGCCAGCAGTTACCGTGGGTCGAACACTGAAGCTTTCTTT.

The chain recombines TRBV5-1 with TRBJ2-5, with D perhaps TRBD2 (6 bases). The CDR3 is 14 residues long. V lost 4 bases, J lost 5 bases, and 15 bases lay in between. The germline gives CDR1 SGHRS, CDR2 YFSETQ. The CDR3 bases are TGCGCCAGCAGCGGCGGGACCCCACGGGAGACCCAGTACTTC. Protein product: CASSGGTPRETQYF.

J is TRBJ2-1 and V is TRBV7-2, with TRBD2 matching over 10 bases. Trimming cost V 0 bases and J 8 bases; bases outside gene matches: 7. The CDR3 totals 16 residues. The germline V gene encodes CDR1 SGHTA and CDR2 FQGNSA. CDR3 sequence: CASSLARSGGAYEQFF. In DNA, the CDR3 is TGTGCCAGCAGCTTAGCGCGGAGCGGGGGGGCCTATGAGCAGTTCTTC.

V usage is TRBV11-3 and J usage is TRBJ2-3; D call uncertain. The CDR3 consists of 13 residues. Germline CDR1 reads SGHNT; CDR2 reads YENEEA. V dropped 5 bases and J dropped 5 bases, with 11 bases sitting between them. CDR3 residues: CASSPNPGDTQYF. The CDR3 coding sequence is TGTGCCAGCAGCCCCAACCCGGGAGATACGCAGTATTTT. Variable domain in full (rest from reference TRBV11-3 and TRBJ2-3): EAGVVQSPRYKIIEKKQPVAFWCNPISGHNTLYWYLQNLGQGPELLIRYENEEAVDDSQLPKDRFSAERLKGVDSTLKIQPAELGDSAVYLCASSPNPGDTQYFGPGTRLTVL.

The CDR3, as DNA: TGTGCCAGCAGCACGGTGGGCGGGACGAACACCGGGGAGCTGTTTTTT. Translation gives CASSTVGGTNTGELFF. The chain carries TRBV5-6 and TRBJ2-2, with D possibly TRBD2 on 6 matching bases. Trimming took off 4 bases at V and 0 bases at J, with 13 bases between the two ends. The CDR3 sequence is 16 residues long. Germline-derived CDR1 and CDR2 are SGHDT and YYEEEE. The whole variable domain, filled in from reference TRBV5-6 and TRBJ2-2, reads DAGVTQSPTHLIKTRGQQVTLRCSPKSGHDTVSWYQQALGQGPQFIFQYYEEEERQRGNFPDRFSGHQFPNYSSELNVNALLLGDSALYLCASSTVGGTNTGELFFGEGSRLTVL.

As DNA, the CDR3 is TGTGCCAGCAGTGTCGACTATCTCTACAATGAGCAGTTCTTC. This sequence encodes CASSVDYLYNEQFF. This rearrangement joins TRBV6-1 to TRBJ2-1, with D possibly TRBD2 on 5 matching bases. The CDR3 length is 14 residues. The germline V gene encodes CDR1 MNHNS and CDR2 SASEGT. Trimming shortened V by 4 bases and J by 3 bases, and 10 bases separated the two germline ends.

This clonotype was found a few times. This chain connects TRBV4-3 to TRBJ1-6, with 9 nucleotides matching TRBD1. J lost 3 bases, V lost 4 bases, and 7 bases had no gene match. Germline assignment: CDR1 LGHNA and CDR2 YSLEER. The CDR3 runs 17 residues. CDR3 sequence: CASSRRRDRVYNSPLHF. CDR3 sequence (DNA): TGCGCCAGCAGCCGGCGCCGGGACAGGGTCTATAATTCACCCCTCCACTTT.

This clonotype has a handful of counts. The rearrangement joins TRBV4-2 to TRBJ2-5; no clear D gene. V was trimmed by 0 bases and J by 4 bases, leaving 15 bases between them. CDR1 and CDR2 from the germline V gene are LGHNA and YNFKEQ. The CDR3 is made up of 16 amino acids. The CDR3 DNA reads as TGTGCCAGCAGCCAAGATGGGTGGCTAGTTAGAGAGACCCAGTACTTC. Encoded protein: CASSQDGWLVRETQYF.

This clonotype was recorded at least ten times. The genes are TRBV12-3 or TRBV12-4 and TRBJ2-3; D remains unclear. The CDR3 loop spans 13 amino acids. The V gene lost 5 bases and the J gene lost 3 bases, with 9 bases spanning the gap. CDR3 DNA: TGTGCCAGCAGTCTGGCCGAAACAGATACGCAGTATTTT. Translated, it gives CASSLAETDTQYF.